Below, 11 T cell receptor beta chains from the same sample are listed, as sequenced in a study of blood T cell repertoires in COVID-19. Clones were sequenced by immunoSEQ multiplex PCR, and TCRdb holds only the in-frame ones, with some missing. The sample consists of under 50,000 clones, roughly four fifths of them appearing once. The sequencing sample was made of peripheral blood. The receptors originated from a man between 35 and 55 years old with acute or convalescent COVID-19.

The chain couples TRBV2 to TRBJ2-5, with D possibly being TRBD2 (6 bases). The ends were cut back, 5 bases at V and 4 bases at J, with 17 bases in the middle. The CDR3 contains 15 residues. Germline loops: CDR1 SNHLY, CDR2 FYNNEI. The CDR3 here is CASSKGTWSPETQYF. In DNA, the CDR3 is TGTGCCAGCAGTAAGGGGACTTGGAGCCCAGAGACCCAGTACTTC.

DNA for the CDR3: TGTGCCACTACTTTGGGCCTTGGAAACACCATATATTTT. It is translated as CATTLGLGNTIYF. This chain links TRBV6-5 with TRBJ1-3; no firm D call. This CDR3 region has 13 residues. V gave up 10 bases and J gave up 3 bases, with 13 bases separating them. The V gene's germline CDR1 is MNHEY and CDR2 SVGAGI.

This clone was found a few times. The CDR3 DNA follows: TGCAGCGTTGAGAAGAACAGTCACGAAGCTTTCTTT. Translated: CSVEKNSHEAFF. The V and J genes are TRBV29-1 and TRBJ1-1; D unclear. Trimming pared 3 bases from V and 8 bases from J, leaving 13 bases between. CDR1 is SQVTM, CDR2 ANQGSEA, per germline. The CDR3 is 12 amino acids.

V and J are TRBV5-1 and TRBJ2-5; D unclear. Germline V gene data show CDR1 as SGHRS and CDR2 as YFSETQ. Between the trimmed V and J ends, which lost 2 bases and 1 base, there was a span of 9 bases. There are 14 residues in the CDR3. The DNA for the CDR3 is TGCGCCAGCAGCTTACTTTCTTCCCAAGAGACCCAGTACTTC. It is translated as CASSLLSSQETQYF.

This chain joins TRBV9 and TRBJ2-3, with TRBD2 identical over 9 bases. Trimming at V came to 0 bases and at J to 2 bases, leaving 4 bases not matched to a gene. The germline gives CDR1 SGDLS, CDR2 YYNGEE. The CDR3 is 16 amino acids. Written as DNA, the CDR3 is TGTGCCAGCAGCGTAGTGGCGGGGGGGCCCACAGATACGCAGTATTTT. Residues: CASSVVAGGPTDTQYF. The variable domain in full, completed from reference TRBV9 and TRBJ2-3, reads DSGVTQTPKHLITATGQRVTLRCSPRSGDLSVYWYQQSLDQGLQFLIQYYNGEERAKGNILERFSAQQFPDLHSELNLSSLELGDSALYFCASSVVAGGPTDTQYFGPGTRLTVL.

The chain recombines TRBV4-1 with TRBJ2-7; D is perhaps TRBD1 (6 bases). V lost 4 bases and J 1 base, leaving 11 bases between the germline ends. This CDR3 region has 14 residues. Germline lookup yields CDR1 MGHRA and CDR2 YSYEKL. CDR3 sequence reads: CASSRTVESYEQYF. The CDR3 nucleotides are TGCGCCAGCAGCCGGACAGTCGAGTCCTACGAGCAGTACTTC.

The genes are TRBV4-1 and TRBJ1-1; 7 positions agree with TRBD1. Looked up from germline, CDR1 is MGHRA and CDR2 is YSYEKL. This CDR3 region has 15 residues. J was trimmed by 5 bases and V by 3 bases; bases with no gene match: 9. The DNA for the CDR3 is TGCGCCAGCAGCCAGACACAGGGGCTAAGGACTGAAGCTTTCTTT. It is translated as CASSQTQGLRTEAFF.

The V call is TRBV28, the J call TRBJ1-2, with TRBD1 as a possible D gene (6 bases). Trimming shortened V by 7 bases and J by 9 bases, and 15 bases separated the two germline ends. The germline V gene encodes CDR1 MDHEN and CDR2 SYDVKM. CDR3 size: 12 residues. The CDR3 is CASTVGDRSYTF. Here the CDR3 DNA reads TGTGCCAGCACGGTGGGCGACAGGAGCTACACCTTC.

This chain connects TRBV5-4 to TRBJ1-4, with D perhaps matching TRBD1 (6 bases). CDR1 and CDR2 (germline): SGHNT, YYREEE (reference sequence). This CDR3 is 14 amino acids long. V lost 1 base and J lost 4, with 8 bases in between. CDR3 loop: CASSLNRVNEKLFF. DNA of the CDR3: TGTGCCAGCAGCTTGAACAGGGTTAATGAAAAACTGTTTTTT.

V gene TRBV5-5 combines with J gene TRBJ1-5; TRBD1 aligns across 9 bases. This CDR3 is 18 amino acids long. Germline V gene sequence: CDR1 SGHKS, CDR2 YYEKEE (reference sequence). The ends lost 4 bases at V and 3 bases at J; junction bases unmatched: 14. CDR3 sequence: CASSRAVGQGSFNQPQHF. Written as DNA, the CDR3 is TGTGCCAGCAGCCGTGCGGTAGGACAGGGGAGCTTCAATCAGCCCCAGCATTTT.

V gene TRBV19 combines with J gene TRBJ2-2; 10 nucleotides match TRBD1. Trimming at V came to 7 bases and at J to 5 bases, leaving 7 bases not matched to a gene. Germline CDR1 LNHDA, CDR2 SQIVND (reference sequence). This CDR3 is 15 amino acids long. The DNA of the CDR3 is TGTGCCAGTACCGACAGGGGGCGGGGGACCGGGGAGCTGTTTTTT. Protein sequence: CASTDRGRGTGELFF.